The T cell receptor (beta chain) under discussion was sequenced for a study of shared clonotypes between healthy human individuals (dated by TCRdb to about 2020). With regard to the full study: Three men and a couple of women, aged 18 to 49 years, made up the cohort. Between about 0.94 and 8.9 billion PBMCs per donor were obtained by leukapheresis. The study deeply sequenced blood TCR repertoires of roughly five healthy adults to estimate repertoire size and the extent of clonotype sharing between individuals. For each donor, three plates each were used for CD4 naive and CD4 memory, two plates were used for CD8 naive, and one plate was used for CD8 memory. To increase sequencing depth and limit assay-specific biases, different laboratories used diverse techniques to prepare libraries and sequence TCR repertoires.

Using the deep immunoSEQ assay, multiplex PCR amplified TCR CDR3 regions from genomic DNA. Extracted genomic DNA from each cell subset was spread evenly across all wells of several immunoSEQ 96-well plates, with each plate serving as a replicate. Each replicate PCR for sorted subsets received roughly 0.2 ug genomic DNA, equal to about 30,000 T cell genomes. Purified libraries were quantified with a Qubit 3.0 fluorometer, sized on a Bioanalyzer 2100, and re-quantified with the KAPA Library Quantification kit. Each immunoSEQ 96-well plate was sequenced on its own single-read 150-cycle Illumina NextSeq 550 flow cell. The original pipeline was this. The immunoSEQ output contained only junctional sequences without quality scores, so filtering could not match that applied to full-length reads. To assign V/J genes and CDR3, sequences were annotated using PyIR, a Python wrapper for IgBLAST v1.9, with IMGT germline references. Any read was removed if the V/J assignment was weak (E-value above 1e-6), the CDR3 was missing, or the read contained stop codons, out-of-frame junctions, or ambiguous translated residues. V3J clonotypes were defined by identical inferred V gene, J gene, and CDR3 amino acid sequence. Percentage overlap between repertoires was computed as shared unique clonotypes divided by the size of the smaller repertoire. Richness of each repertoire was evaluated using RTK rarefaction, the Chao1 estimator, and Recon v2.1 estimates of unobserved clonotypes. Generation probabilities were computed with OLGA for all TCRbeta clonotypes obtained by the gDNA method from several donors. TCRdb's version of the immuneACCESS table is confined to in-frame rearrangements and falls short of the full clone set. An unresolved V gene accounts for under half of the shortfall where checked; the remainder is of unknown origin. That table gives V, J and clone size, and the DNA gave D and trimming. This sample comprises roughly 1.4 million clones, about 98.5% of them detected only once. The ten largest make up 0.36% of the sample.

Looking up the germline V gene (reference sequence) yields CDR1 LNHDA and CDR2 SQIVND. The germline V and J ends show losses of 4 bases and 3 bases respectively, and no gene match explains 3 bases of the junction. From the cysteine through the phenylalanine, the CDR3 covers 15 amino acids. CDR3 DNA only is kept here, 45 bases in frame from base 1. As for this clone: Its binding antigen is unknown. The input lacks base qualities; no much larger clone sits a single base away.

Study-wide conclusions, independent of this receptor: Compared with non-shared clonotypes, clonotypes shared by all four sorted-subset donors had higher generation probabilities. Across a handful of donors, approximately 4.6% of naive CD4, 3% to 3.5% of naive CD8, about 2.3% of memory CD4, and 0.3% to 0.45% of memory CD8 clonotypes were shared. The genetic and exposure-history diversity represented was limited by the small number of donors. Pairwise subsampling indicated that sequencing depth was expected to affect the degree of clonotype sharing among donors. Sampling was restricted to blood, and TCR repertoires in tissue are likely to differ from TCR repertoires in blood. Incomplete sequencing was indicated by rarefaction of sorted-subset datasets, despite the large sequencing depth. Naive subsets generally had larger estimated clonotype richness than memory subsets.

The donors were healthy, HIV-negative adults who had no recently reported acute infections or vaccinations. All donors were Caucasian adults living in Nashville, Tennessee, USA. CD4+ T cells were enriched by magnetic negative selection; naive cells were then positively selected on CD45RA, and the negative fraction formed the memory subset. Blood was obtained by leukapheresis, after which PBMCs were separated by Ficoll-Histopaque density gradient centrifugation and cryopreserved in liquid nitrogen vapor phase. Analytical flow cytometry was used to check the purity and quantity of every magnetically sorted T cell population. From each sorted fraction, genomic DNA was isolated and quantified by UV absorbance on a Nanodrop 2000c.

The sequence was obtained from a young man in good health. The material sequenced was naive CD4+ T cells sorted from blood. The intended sense of this specimen's cell subset or site label: CD45RA+ positively selected. The sequence links TRBV19 to TRBJ1-4, with 9 bases matching TRBD1. CDR3 protein: CASSTGQGPNEKLFF. The sequenced DNA is TGTGCCAGTAGTACTGGACAGGGGCCTAATGAAAAACTGTTTTTT.